Included here is one T cell receptor beta chain sequence, with context. This clonotype was observed a handful of times. Its antigen has not been determined. No quality values exist for individual bases; no much larger clone is one base distant. Libraries came from 5' RACE. The reads were generated on an Illumina HiSeq 2500. A second roughly 6 to 11 cycle PCR used a sample-barcoded 5' primer and a J-beta primer mix. A template-switch 5' adaptor carrying 12 random nucleotides introduced a unique molecular identifier onto each TCR beta cDNA molecule. At least 2.5 million CDR3-containing paired-end reads were obtained from each sample. First-strand cDNA was synthesized from all RNA with the Mint cDNA synthesis kit, primed by a TRBC-specific oligonucleotide. After uracil-DNA glycosylase treatment, a first 18-cycle PCR used universal primers M1SS and BC2_uni_R on all cDNA. In the source study's methods: Normalization of each sample was performed by random selection of 1 million high-quality reads, each carrying a distinct molecular identifier. Instead of being binned into consensus sequences, reads with shared molecular identifiers were discarded. MiTCR, run with a Q25 quality threshold and the strictest error-elimination algorithm, handled CDR3 identification, clonotype clustering and error correction. A nonparametric unseen species model using Euler transformation provided a lower-bound estimate of total TCR beta diversity. TCRdb took the public reads, trimmed them with fastp at Q25, ran MiXCR for clone calling and kept in-frame beta chains. A single entry per CDR3 protein holds the most common genes and DNA from its merged rows. None of the V and J calls come from the authors' own analysis; TCRdb made them. The sample contains about 830,000 distinct CDR3 sequences, roughly 64% of them found a single time. The ten largest clones capture around 22% of the sample.

Donors were a few dozen systemically healthy Caucasian individuals from Russia aged roughly 6 to 90 years. Ten milliliters of peripheral blood were collected from each donor into EDTA-treated Vacutainer tubes. PBMCs were isolated by Ficoll-Paque density-gradient centrifugation, with at least 6.5 million obtained per sample. Total RNA was extracted from PBMCs with Trizol reagent, with at least 5.5 micrograms obtained per sample. For every donor, flow cytometry on a PBMC aliquot measured the percentage of naive CD45RAhigh/CD27high T cells. V sheds 3 bases and J sheds 4 bases, leaving 12 bases between their ends. Its CDR3 holds 14 amino acids, cysteine through phenylalanine. The CDR3 DNA has 42 bases and is translated from base 1. CDR1 and CDR2, looked up from the germline V gene (reference sequence), are SEHNR and FQNEAQ. This entry belongs to a study of blood T cells in healthy people across ages (dated by TCRdb to 2015 to 2017). The study in broad terms: In model experiments, template switching captured about one uniquely barcoded TCR beta cDNA molecule for every two T cells. The study measured age-related changes in TCR beta repertoire diversity using deep sequencing normalized with unique cDNA molecular identifiers. Donors of different ages were randomly distributed across sequencing lanes to avoid experimental bias. The donors were split into four age groups: young (average about 15 years), middle-aged (roughly 40), aged (62) and long-lived (approximately 80). Using the same blood draw, the study looked at two additional independent replicas of 1 million unique cDNA reads for two donors, one aged 18 to 30 and the other aged 80 or older. Overall study outcomes, separate from this receptor: Donor CMV infection status was unknown, potentially confounding age-related changes in expanded clonotypes. The long-lived group showed more naive CD4+ T cells, fewer expanded clones and increased TCR diversity than the aged group, suggesting age selection. Observed TCR beta diversity per million T cells fell roughly linearly with age, and a significant reduction was already apparent by age about 43. There was a strong correlation between observed TCR beta diversity and the percentage of naive T cells measured by flow cytometry. Bulk unsorted PBMC profiling prevented conclusive comparison of naive and antigen-experienced compartments. Estimates of total diversity based on one million sequenced T cells were regarded as lower bounds and as underestimates.

This TCR was sampled from a man aged 30-40 years in good health. The sequencing sample was made of blood. In this chain, TRBV7-9 is recombined with TRBJ2-5; the D gene cannot be resolved reliably. CDR3 reads: CASSFLQYGETQYF. The nucleotide sequence reads as follows: TGTGCCAGCAGCTTTCTCCAGTACGGAGAGACCCAGTACTTC.